The 21 T cell receptor beta chains below were found in one sample sequenced in a study of CD8+ T cells in alopecia areata. Sequencing relied on a cDNA template that was reverse transcribed from extracted RNA. Profiled with immunoSEQ multiplex PCR; TCRdb holds only in-frame clones, not every one. The sample holds about 150,000 clones; about 53% are singletons and the top ten take 15% to 20%. Source: CD8+ T cells sorted from blood, taken at week 0. All receptors come from a human donor with alopecia areata.

The chain couples TRBV25-1 to TRBJ1-2, with 9 nucleotides matching TRBD1. The J segment lost 8 bases and the V segment lost 7 bases, leaving 5 bases of the junction unmatched. Germline-derived CDR1 and CDR2 are MGHDK and SYGVNS. The CDR3 length is 12 residues. The CDR3 loop reads CASTGTGSGYTF. CDR3 sequence (DNA): TGTGCCAGCACCGGGACAGGGTCCGGCTACACCTTC.

In regard to this clone: The sample carries other DNA sequences with the same CDR3. V usage is TRBV10-1 and J usage is TRBJ2-7; D call uncertain. The V and J ends lost 3 bases and 3 bases respectively, with 3 bases between them. Germline values: CDR1 WNHNN, CDR2 SYGVQD (reference sequence). This CDR3 spans 11 amino acids. CDR3 sequence: CASSDSYEQYF. The CDR3 DNA is TGCGCCAGCAGTGATAGCTACGAGCAGTACTTC.

This chain joins TRBV6-5 and TRBJ1-5; D gene unclear. The germline V gene encodes CDR1 MNHEY and CDR2 SVGAGI. This CDR3 has 13 amino acids. Trimming removed 2 bases from V and 8 bases from J, with 10 bases in between. DNA for the CDR3: TGTGCCAGCAGTTACGACGCCAAGAAGCCCCAGCATTTT. Translating gives CASSYDAKKPQHF.

The rearrangement uses TRBV13 and TRBJ1-1; D perhaps matches TRBD1 (6 bases). Trimming removed 5 bases from V and 5 bases from J, with 12 bases in between. CDR3 length equals 13 residues. CDR1 is PRHDT, CDR2 FYEKMQ, per germline (reference sequence). CDR3 residues: CASSHNRETEAFF. CDR3 DNA sequence: TGTGCCAGCAGCCACAACAGGGAAACTGAAGCTTTCTTT.

The chain is built from TRBV30 and TRBJ2-1, with 8 nucleotides matching TRBD2. Germline-derived CDR1 and CDR2 are GTSNPN and SVGIG (reference sequence). Trimming removed 2 bases from V and 8 bases from J; junction bases left unmatched: 8. The CDR3 length is 14 residues. For the CDR3, the DNA is TGTGCCTGGAGTTCCGGGACTAGTTGGCATGAGCAGTTCTTC. This gives the protein CAWSSGTSWHEQFF.

The chain joins TRBV2 to TRBJ1-2, with unresolved D. V lost 6 bases to trimming and J lost 4 bases, with 15 bases between them. Per germline, CDR1 SNHLY and CDR2 FYNNEI. The CDR3 runs 14 residues. CDR3 in amino acids: CASRPRQLLYGYTF. The CDR3 DNA follows: TGTGCCAGCAGACCACGACAACTCCTCTATGGCTACACCTTC.

Comments on this clone: A junction end diverges from the germline sequence, so it may reflect a read error. The chain uses TRBV7-9 and TRBJ1-1, with a tentative D call TRBD1 (5 bases). The germline V gene encodes CDR1 SEHNR and CDR2 FQNEAQ (reference sequence). This CDR3 has 15 amino acids. The CDR3 region is CASSPKSGTNTEAFF. The CDR3 DNA is TGCGCCAGCAGCCCGAAGTCCGGGACGAACACTGAAGCTTTCTTT.

The chain combines TRBV7-6 with TRBJ2-7; D perhaps matches TRBD1 (6 bases). The V gene lost 5 bases and the J gene lost 6 bases, with 8 bases spanning the gap. CDR3 length equals 11 residues. Germline V lookup: CDR1 SGHVS, CDR2 FNYEAQ. The CDR3 sequence: CASSTGFEQYF. In DNA form, the CDR3 reads TGTGCCAGCAGCACAGGGTTCGAGCAGTACTTC.

This clone was counted once. The rearrangement uses TRBV30 and TRBJ1-1, with D perhaps matching TRBD1 (5 bases). This CDR3 contains 14 residues. Germline CDR1 and CDR2: GTSNPN and SVGIG (reference sequence). Between the trimmed V and J ends, which lost 4 bases and 5 bases, there was a span of 17 bases. DNA of the CDR3: TGTGCCTGGACCACAGGATCGGGGTGGACTGAAGCTTTCTTT. This gives the protein CAWTTGSGWTEAFF.

V gene TRBV29-1 combines with J gene TRBJ1-2, with 7 bases identical to TRBD1. The CDR3 runs 14 residues. J lost 7 bases, V lost 7 bases, and 15 bases had no gene match. Germline CDR1 is SQVTM and CDR2 is ANQGSEA. As DNA, the CDR3 is TGCAGCGCAAACCCCGGGACAGATAGTATTGGCTACACCTTC. Protein: CSANPGTDSIGYTF.

This clone is medium-sized within its sample. The J gene is TRBJ1-6, the V gene TRBV11-2, with D perhaps TRBD1 (5 bases). The CDR3 has 16 residues. Germline loops: CDR1 SGHAT, CDR2 FQNNGV. Trimming took 5 bases from V and 6 from J, leaving 17 bases between them. CDR3 sequence (DNA): TGTGCCAGCAGCGTGGGCGGGGCGCGGGGTAATTCACCCCTCCACTTT. This codes for CASSVGGARGNSPLHF.

This clone has a handful of counts. This sequence joins TRBV5-1 and TRBJ1-2, with D possibly TRBD1 on 5 matching bases. CDR3 length: 15 amino acids. V dropped 0 bases and J dropped 2 bases, with 11 bases sitting between them. Per the germline V gene, CDR1 is SGHRS and CDR2 is YFSETQ. This chain's CDR3 is CASSLEGTENYGYTF. The CDR3 DNA reads TGCGCCAGCAGCTTGGAGGGGACGGAGAACTATGGCTACACCTTC.

The chain has TRBV9 and TRBJ2-7; unclear D gene. CDR1 and CDR2 (germline): SGDLS, YYNGEE. Trimming pared 4 bases from V and 6 bases from J, leaving 14 bases between. The CDR3 runs 13 residues. CDR3 nucleotide sequence: TGTGCCAGCAGCCCCTCTCCGGCGACCGAGCAGTACTTC. This translates into CASSPSPATEQYF.

This clone was seen a handful of times. The V call is TRBV7-9, the J call TRBJ1-1; D is perhaps TRBD1 (5 bases). The CDR3 is 12 residues long. V lost 5 bases and J lost 4, with 8 bases in between. Germline values: CDR1 SEHNR, CDR2 FQNEAQ (reference sequence). CDR3 in amino acids: CASSPGGTEAFF. The CDR3, as DNA: TGTGCCAGCAGCCCCGGGGGCACTGAAGCTTTCTTT.

The sample holds one count of this clone. The rearrangement links TRBV14 to TRBJ2-1; D gene unclear. The CDR3 contains 14 residues. V lost 5 bases to trimming and J lost 5 bases, with 13 bases between them. CDR1 and CDR2 (germline): SGHDN, FVKESK. CDR3 residues: CASSWSPKDNEQFF. CDR3 in DNA: TGTGCCAGCAGCTGGTCCCCAAAAGACAATGAGCAGTTCTTC.

The chain links TRBV5-1 to TRBJ1-5; the D is unclear. The CDR3 is 15 amino acids. V lost 2 bases and J lost 2, with 11 bases in between. Germline assignment: CDR1 SGHRS and CDR2 YFSETQ. The CDR3 region has the DNA TGCGCCAGCAGCTTCGGCCCTGACGGCAATCAGCCCCAGCATTTT. It specifies CASSFGPDGNQPQHF.

The CDR3 protein is CASSQDRQLNTEAFF. CDR3 in DNA: TGCGCCAGCAGCCAAGATCGACAGCTGAACACTGAAGCTTTCTTT. The chain carries TRBV4-3 and TRBJ1-1, with D tentatively TRBD1 (5 bases). Per the germline V gene, CDR1 is LGHNA and CDR2 is YSLEER. V gave up 0 bases and J gave up 0 bases, with 8 bases separating them. The CDR3 runs 15 residues.

This clone was observed a few times. The same CDR3 can be traced to other DNA sequences in this sample. This rearrangement joins TRBV29-1 to TRBJ1-2; 9 bases match TRBD1. Germline CDR1 is SQVTM and CDR2 is ANQGSEA. Germline trimming cut 7 bases from V and 3 bases from J; bases unmatched to any gene: 3. The CDR3 spans 12 residues. The CDR3 loop reads CSARDRDYGYTF. Written as DNA, the CDR3 is TGCAGCGCCCGGGACAGGGACTATGGCTACACCTTC.

This chain uses TRBV2 with TRBJ1-1; TRBD1 aligns across 7 bases. Germline-derived CDR1 and CDR2 are SNHLY and FYNNEI. V lost 1 base, J lost 4 bases, and 0 bases stayed unmatched. The CDR3 extends over 13 amino acids. The CDR3, as DNA: TGTGCCAGCAGTGAAGAGGGGGCCACTGAAGCTTTCTTT. Encoded protein: CASSEEGATEAFF.

The chain carries TRBV9 and TRBJ1-4; tentative D call: TRBD1 (6 bases). This CDR3 is built from 15 residues. From germline, CDR1 is SGDLS and CDR2 YYNGEE. The ends were cut back, 3 bases at V and 8 bases at J, with 17 bases in the middle. The CDR3 region is CASSARTGSGEKLFF. The CDR3 nucleotides read TGTGCCAGCAGCGCCCGAACAGGGTCGGGGGAAAAACTGTTTTTT.

V usage is TRBV4-3 and J usage is TRBJ2-5; 9 positions match TRBD2. The CDR3 runs to 15 residues. Germline values: CDR1 LGHNA, CDR2 YSLEER. The junction had 8 bases not matched to a gene; V was cut back by 4 bases and J by 5 bases. The CDR3 loop reads CASSPGLAAYETQYF. The CDR3 DNA is TGCGCCAGCAGCCCGGGACTAGCTGCCTATGAGACCCAGTACTTC.